Given below is one T cell receptor beta chain in context. This clonotype has more than one count but fewer than ten. What antigen it recognizes has not been identified. No clone much larger than this one lies a single base away; base qualities are absent. This specimen comes from a study of response to subunit inactivated influenza vaccine (dated by TCRdb to between 2017 and 2018). In terms of the full investigation: Deep quantitative T cell receptor repertoire profiling was used in the study to track responses to a trivalent subunit inactivated influenza vaccine.

Including the terminal cysteine and phenylalanine, the CDR3 comprises 14 residues. Of all the DNA, just the CDR3 is kept, 42 bases in frame from base 1. The CDR1 and CDR2 encoded by the germline V gene are SGHRS and YFSETQ. The V and J ends are trimmed by 5 bases and 2 bases, leaving 13 bases between them. Library preparation employed RT-PCR. TCRdb lists the instrument as Illumina HiSeq 2500. TCRdb reprocessing: public reads trimmed at Q25 with fastp, clones called with MiXCR, in-frame beta chains kept. Rows are unified per CDR3 protein, each entry keeping the most common DNA and genes. Counted in this sample were 500,000 or so distinct CDR3 sequences; 16% of them appeared once. Jointly, the top ten make up roughly 3.1% of the sample. Broader findings and caveats from the paper: According to the authors, only a limited number of new T cells may be recruited by each seasonal influenza vaccination.

This specimen consisted of CD4+ T cells sorted from PBMCs, obtained around 2 years after vaccination. This sequence originates from a man between 45 and 75 years old who received an inactivated influenza vaccine. Donor details come from another sample of the same person, matched by shared clones. The rearranged chain carries TRBV5-1 and TRBJ1-2; TRBD1 might be the D gene, on 5 matching bases. This receptor carries the CDR3 CASRPTGPNYGYTF. The bases read TGCGCCAGCAGACCTACAGGACCCAACTATGGCTACACCTTC.